This note documents a single TCR beta chain sequence. The sample originates from a study of cytomegalovirus exposure and HLA in healthy donors. A multiplex PCR was run with 60 Vbeta primers and 13 Jbeta primers. This table comes from immunoSEQ multiplex PCR, and its TCRdb copy is limited to in-frame clones, with some not included. The repertoire holds under 150,000 clones, 80% seen once, with approximately 6.3% in the top ten. Unmatched junction bases numbered 5, after V lost 0 bases and J lost 6 bases. The germline V gene has CDR1 LGHNA and CDR2 YSLEER. This CDR3 region has 14 residues. Sample: PBMCs. This sequence originates from a man aged 40-49 years in good health and CMV-seropositive. The chain is built from TRBV4-3 and TRBJ2-7, with 7 bases aligning to TRBD2. The DNA for the CDR3 is TGCGCCAGCAGCCAAGATGGGGGGAGGGCCGAGCAGTACTTC. This codes for CASSQDGGRAEQYF.